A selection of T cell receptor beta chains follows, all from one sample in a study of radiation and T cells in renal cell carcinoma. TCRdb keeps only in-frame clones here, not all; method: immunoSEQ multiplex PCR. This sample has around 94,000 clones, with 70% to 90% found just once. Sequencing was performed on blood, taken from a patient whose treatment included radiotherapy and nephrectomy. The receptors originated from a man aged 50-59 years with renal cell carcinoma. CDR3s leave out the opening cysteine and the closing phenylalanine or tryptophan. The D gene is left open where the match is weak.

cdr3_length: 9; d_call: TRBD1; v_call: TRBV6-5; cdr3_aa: ASSHRGGYT
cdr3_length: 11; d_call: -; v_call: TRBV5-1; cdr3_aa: ASSVSNTGELF
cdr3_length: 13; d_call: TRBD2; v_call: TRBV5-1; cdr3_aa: ASSLNGGAGETQY
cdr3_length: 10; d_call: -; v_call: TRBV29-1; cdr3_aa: SVGTPQETQY
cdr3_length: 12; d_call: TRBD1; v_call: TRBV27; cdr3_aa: ASSLNRGFNEQY
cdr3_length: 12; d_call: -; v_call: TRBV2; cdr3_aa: ASSQQEVDNEQF
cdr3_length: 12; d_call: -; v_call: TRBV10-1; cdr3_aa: ASSDGGAGNTIY
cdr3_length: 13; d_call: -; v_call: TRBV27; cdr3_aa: ASSLSYGTSTEAF
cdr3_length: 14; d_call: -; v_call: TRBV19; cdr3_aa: ASSLPHRGSFEKLF
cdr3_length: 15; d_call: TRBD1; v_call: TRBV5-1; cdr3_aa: ASSLLRGLGGTDTQY
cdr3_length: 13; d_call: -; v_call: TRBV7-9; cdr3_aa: ASSPEDSPSPEQY
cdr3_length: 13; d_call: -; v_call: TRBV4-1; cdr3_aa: ASSQGQALREKLF
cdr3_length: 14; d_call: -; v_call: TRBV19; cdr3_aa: ATNAGAVSSYNEQF
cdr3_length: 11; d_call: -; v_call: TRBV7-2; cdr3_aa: ASSLGANTEAF
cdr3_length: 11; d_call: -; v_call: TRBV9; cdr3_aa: ASSVETGTEAF
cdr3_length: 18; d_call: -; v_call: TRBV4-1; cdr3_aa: ASSQDSGVSLGPNTGELF